The present TCR beta chain was sequenced within a study of blood T cell repertoires in COVID-19. As for the study in general: Samples came from the United States, Italy and Spain, spanning acute and convalescent COVID-19. PBMCs, B-cell-depleted T cells, or T cells were the source of the cDNA or gDNA that made up the material.

Profiling relied on immunoSEQ multiplex PCR, and the TCRdb table lists in-frame clones only, not all of them. Altogether approximately 400,000 clones are present, around four fifths being singletons, with the ten largest covering around 5.1%. Unmatched junction bases numbered 1, after V lost 4 bases and J lost 1 base. From germline, CDR1 is KGHSY and CDR2 FQNENV. CDR3 size: 14 residues. Cohort allocation depended upon clinical history that participants reported. Among Cohort 3 donors, those recovered had two negative PCRs, clearance, or symptom resolution. In this sample, this clone turned up a few times.

The chain couples TRBV16 to TRBJ1-5, with 7 bases fitting TRBD1. The sequence derives from a woman between 50 and 59 years old who had recovered from COVID-19. The specimen was PBMCs or T cells enriched from blood (not recorded which). The CDR3 protein is CASSPTGSNQPQHF. CDR3 DNA: TGTGCCAGCAGCCCGACAGGGAGCAATCAGCCCCAGCATTTT.